This T cell receptor (beta chain) is from a study of blood T cell repertoires in COVID-19. Profiling relied on immunoSEQ multiplex PCR, and the TCRdb table lists in-frame clones only, not all of them. The data hold a few hundred thousand clones, with roughly 81% observed a single time. Participants reported their clinical history, and cohort assignment relied on those reports. This CDR3 has 15 residues. The germline V gene encodes CDR1 LGHDT and CDR2 YNNKEL (reference sequence). The ends were cut back, 2 bases at V and 2 bases at J, with 12 bases in the middle. The chain links TRBV3-1 (or the pseudogene TRBV3-2) to TRBJ2-5; D remains ambiguous. Sequenced: PBMCs or T cells enriched from blood (not recorded which). The sequence was collected from a woman aged 50 to 60 who had been exposed to COVID-19. The chain's CDR3 is CASSQLSSLQETQYF. Written as DNA, the CDR3 is TGTGCCAGCAGCCAACTGAGCTCATTACAAGAGACCCAGTACTTC.